The text below deals with one TCR beta chain. J lost 7 bases, V lost 6 bases, and 11 bases had no gene match. The CDR3 extends over 15 amino acids. CDR1 and CDR2 from the germline V gene are MDHEN and SYDVKM. Only in-frame clones appear in the TCRdb table, and some are missing; sequencing was by immunoSEQ multiplex PCR. Of a few million clones listed, approximately 93% are singletons. This record belongs to a study of shared clonotypes between healthy human individuals. Study information: Per donor, three plates held CD4 naive cells, three held CD4 memory, two held CD8 naive and one held CD8 memory.

CD45RA-negative memory and CD45RA+ naive subsets were split from the CD4+ cells. Specimen: naive CD4+ T cells from PBMCs. Documented subset: CD45RA+ positively selected. The chain employs TRBV28 and TRBJ1-3; 8 bases line up with TRBD1. The sequence came from a man younger than 35 in good health. Some clones in this sample may be carry-over from other donors' samples. The CDR3 here is CASRGSGQGGNTIYF. The CDR3 nucleotides are TGTGCCAGCAGGGGTTCTGGACAGGGCGGGAACACCATATATTTT.